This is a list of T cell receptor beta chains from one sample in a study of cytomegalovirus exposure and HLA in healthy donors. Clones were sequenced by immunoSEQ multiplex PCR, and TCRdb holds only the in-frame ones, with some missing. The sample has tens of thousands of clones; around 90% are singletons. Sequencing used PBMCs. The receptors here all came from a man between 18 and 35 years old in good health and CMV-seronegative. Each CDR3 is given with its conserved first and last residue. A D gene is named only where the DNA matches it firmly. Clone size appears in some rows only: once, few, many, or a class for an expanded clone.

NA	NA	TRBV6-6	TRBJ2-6	CASSLSGANVLTF	TGTGCCAGCAGTTTATCTGGGGCCAACGTCCTGACTTTC
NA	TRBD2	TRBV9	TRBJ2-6	CASSVSGRADGANVLTF	TGTGCCAGCAGCGTAAGCGGGAGGGCAGACGGGGCCAACGTCCTGACTTTC
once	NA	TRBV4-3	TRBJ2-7	CASSPGRGYEQYF	TGCGCCAGCAGCCCTGGCAGGGGATACGAGCAGTACTTC
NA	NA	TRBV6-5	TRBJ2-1	CASSYIGEQFF	TGTGCCAGCAGTTACATCGGTGAGCAGTTCTTC
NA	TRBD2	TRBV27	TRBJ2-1	CASSLLAGGINEQFF	TGTGCCAGCAGTCTCCTAGCGGGAGGGATCAATGAGCAGTTCTTC
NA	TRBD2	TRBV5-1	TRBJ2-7	CASSLVTSGRPGEQYF	TGCGCCAGCAGCTTGGTGACTAGCGGGAGGCCTGGGGAGCAGTACTTC
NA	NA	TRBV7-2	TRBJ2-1	CASSLIRGGNFDEQFF	TGTGCCAGCAGCTTAATTCGGGGCGGGAATTTCGATGAGCAGTTCTTC
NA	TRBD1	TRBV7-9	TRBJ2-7	CASSPGQGGTYEQYF	TGTGCCAGCAGCCCCGGACAGGGGGGTACCTACGAGCAGTACTTC
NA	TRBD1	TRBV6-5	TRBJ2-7	CASSSSGTASYEQYF	TGTGCCAGCAGCTCCTCCGGGACAGCCTCCTACGAGCAGTACTTC
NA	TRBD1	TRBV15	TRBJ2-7	CATSRDQEGTGRSYEQYF	TGTGCCACCAGCAGAGACCAAGAAGGGACAGGGAGGTCCTACGAGCAGTACTTC
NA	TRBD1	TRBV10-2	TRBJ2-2	CASRQGAANTGELFF	TGCGCCAGCAGACAGGGGGCTGCGAACACCGGGGAGCTGTTTTTT
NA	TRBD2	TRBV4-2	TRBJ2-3	CASSQDLLAGGLSNRTDTQYF	TGTGCCAGCAGCCAAGATCTTCTAGCGGGAGGGCTCTCCAACCGCACAGATACGCAGTATTTT
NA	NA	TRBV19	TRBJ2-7	CASSWTASYEQYF	TGTGCCAGTAGTTGGACAGCGAGTTACGAGCAGTACTTC
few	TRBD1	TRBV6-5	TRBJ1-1	CATNRGPVTEAFF	TGTGCCACAAATAGGGGGCCTGTGACTGAAGCTTTCTTT
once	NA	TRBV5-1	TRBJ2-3	CASSPPERADTQYF	TGCGCCAGCAGTCCCCCAGAGCGCGCAGATACGCAGTATTTT
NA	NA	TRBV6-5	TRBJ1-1	CASSFGANTEAFF	TGTGCCAGCAGCTTTGGGGCCAACACTGAAGCTTTCTTT
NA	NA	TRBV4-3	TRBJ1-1	CASSQDPRLEAFF	TGCGCCAGCAGCCAAGATCCGAGGCTTGAAGCTTTCTTT
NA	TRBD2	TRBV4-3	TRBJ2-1	CASSQDTAGSYNEQFF	TGCGCCAGCAGCCAAGATACAGCGGGATCCTACAATGAGCAGTTCTTC
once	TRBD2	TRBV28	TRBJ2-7	CASSFSGVYEQYF	TGTGCCAGCAGTTTTAGCGGGGTCTACGAGCAGTACTTC
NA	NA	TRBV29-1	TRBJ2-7	CSVLRAHEPSTEQYF	TGCAGCGTTCTCAGGGCCCACGAACCGTCTACGGAGCAGTACTTC
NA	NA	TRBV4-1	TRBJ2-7	CASSQVVSLGGSYEQYF	TGCGCCAGCAGCCAAGTGGTCAGTCTCGGAGGGTCCTACGAGCAGTACTTC
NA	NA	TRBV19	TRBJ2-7	CASSIGGGMGYEQYF	TGTGCCAGTAGTATAGGCGGCGGGATGGGGTACGAGCAGTACTTC
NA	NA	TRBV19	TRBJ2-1	CASSSAPSGQYNEQFF	TGTGCCAGTAGTTCTGCACCATCCGGACAGTACAATGAGCAGTTCTTC
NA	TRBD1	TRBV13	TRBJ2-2	CASSSRMTGDTGELFF	TGTGCCAGCAGCTCCCGGATGACAGGGGACACCGGGGAGCTGTTTTTT
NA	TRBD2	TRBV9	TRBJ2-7	CASSVSASGSYYEQYF	TGTGCCAGCAGCGTTTCGGCTAGCGGGAGCTATTACGAGCAGTACTTC
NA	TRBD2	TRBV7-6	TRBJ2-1	CASSLERGGGANEQFF	TGTGCCAGCAGCTTAGAACGGGGCGGGGGGGCCAATGAGCAGTTCTTC
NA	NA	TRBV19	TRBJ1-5	CASSIQIFSNQPQHF	TGTGCCAGTAGTATCCAGATTTTTAGCAATCAGCCCCAGCATTTT
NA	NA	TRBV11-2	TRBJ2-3	CASSRTTGRTDTQYF	TGTGCCAGCAGCCGGACTACCGGACGCACAGATACGCAGTATTTT
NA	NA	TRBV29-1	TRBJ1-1	CSLGAGVGTEAFF	TGCAGCCTAGGGGCAGGGGTGGGGACTGAAGCTTTCTTT
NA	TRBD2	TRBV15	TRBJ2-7	CATSRERLAGSEQYF	TGTGCCACCAGCAGAGAAAGGCTAGCGGGAAGCGAGCAGTACTTC
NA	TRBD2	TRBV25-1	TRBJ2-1	CASRSSGRFEQFF	TGTGCCAGCAGGTCTAGCGGGAGGTTTGAGCAGTTCTTC
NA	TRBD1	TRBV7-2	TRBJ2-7	CASSSGGTGLEQYF	TGTGCCAGCAGCTCTGGCGGGACAGGGCTCGAGCAGTACTTC
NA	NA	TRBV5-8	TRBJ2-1	CASSQRTVSYNEQFF	TGTGCCAGCAGCCAAAGGACAGTCTCCTACAATGAGCAGTTCTTC
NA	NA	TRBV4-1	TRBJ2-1	CASSQDSGSYNEQFF	TGCGCCAGCAGCCAAGACTCAGGCTCCTACAATGAGCAGTTCTTC
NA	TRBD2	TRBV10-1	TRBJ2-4	CASSPGTSGIGLSKNIQYF	TGCGCCAGCAGCCCCGGGACTAGCGGGATTGGTCTCTCCAAAAACATTCAGTACTTC
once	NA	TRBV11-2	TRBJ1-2	CASSPQGNYGYTF	TGTGCCAGCAGCCCTCAGGGAAACTATGGCTACACCTTC
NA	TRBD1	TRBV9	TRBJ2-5	CASSEMGQGAGETQYF	TGTGCCAGCAGCGAGATGGGACAGGGGGCGGGTGAGACCCAGTACTTC
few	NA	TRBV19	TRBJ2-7	CASSIGPDEQYF	TGTGCCAGTAGTATTGGTCCGGACGAGCAGTACTTC